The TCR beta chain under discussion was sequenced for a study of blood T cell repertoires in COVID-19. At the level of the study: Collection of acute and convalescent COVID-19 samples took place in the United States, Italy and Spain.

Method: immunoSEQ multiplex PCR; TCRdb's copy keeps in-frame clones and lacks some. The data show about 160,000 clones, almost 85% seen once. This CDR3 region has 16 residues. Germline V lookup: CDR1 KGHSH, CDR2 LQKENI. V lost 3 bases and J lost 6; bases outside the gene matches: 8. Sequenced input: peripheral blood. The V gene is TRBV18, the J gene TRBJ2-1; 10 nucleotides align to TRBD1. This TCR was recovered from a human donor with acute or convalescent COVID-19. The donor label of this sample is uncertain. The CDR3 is CASSPPGQGMFNEQFF. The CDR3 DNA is TGTGCCAGCTCACCCCCGGGACAGGGGATGTTCAATGAGCAGTTCTTC.